The 2 T cell receptor beta chains reported below all come from one sample, sequenced in a study of graft-versus-host responses after intestinal transplantation. Repertoires were generated with immunoSEQ multiplex PCR, while TCRdb's copy carries only in-frame clones and drops some. There are tens of thousands of clones in the sample; 85% to 95% occur only once, and 0.23% lies in the top ten. For these TCRs, the target antigens are not known. Sample: unstimulated CD8+ T cells sorted from spleen or lymph node cells, taken before transplant. These receptors all stem from a human donor who was the organ donor for an intestinal transplant.

The chain is built from TRBV7-8 and TRBJ2-3; possible D gene TRBD1, 6 bases. V gave up 6 bases and J gave up 0 bases, with 16 bases separating them. The CDR3 has 16 residues. Per germline, CDR1 SGHVS and CDR2 FQNEAQ. The CDR3 spells CASSPSGASSTDTQYF. DNA for the CDR3: TGTGCCAGCAGTCCGTCAGGGGCGTCGAGCACAGATACGCAGTATTTT. Based on the CDR3 plus reference TRBV7-8 and TRBJ2-3, the full variable domain is GAGVSQSPRYKVAKRGQDVALRCDPISGHVSLFWYQQALGQGPEFLTYFQNEAQLDKSGLPSDRFFAERPEGSVSTLKIQRTQQEDSAVYLCASSPSGASSTDTQYFGPGTRLTVL.

The rearrangement links TRBV10-3 to TRBJ2-7; D is possibly TRBD1 or TRBD2 (5 bases each). This CDR3 is built from 13 residues. Trimming cost V 0 bases and J 4 bases, with 7 bases left between them. Germline loops: CDR1 ENHRY, CDR2 SYGVKD. The CDR3 spells CAISESGVYEQYF. In DNA form, the CDR3 reads TGTGCCATCAGTGAGTCGGGGGTTTACGAGCAGTACTTC.